Presented here are 4 T cell receptor beta chains from one specimen sequenced in a study of siplizumab effects on memory and regulatory T cells. Cells from the mixed lymphocyte reaction underwent coculture for 6 to 7 days at 37 degrees C. Measured with immunoSEQ multiplex PCR; TCRdb has only the in-frame clones, and not every one. The profile shows fewer than 4,000 clones, under 55% of them singletons. No antigen has been identified for these receptors. What was sequenced was CFSE-low (dividing) CD4+ T cells sorted from an allogeneic mixed lymphocyte reaction. The receptors here all came from a human donor in good health; the cells came from an allogeneic mixed lymphocyte reaction.

The chain has TRBV30 and TRBJ1-3, with TRBD1 identical over 8 bases. Germline lookup yields CDR1 GTSNPN and CDR2 SVGIG (reference sequence). The CDR3 runs to 14 residues. V lost 5 bases to trimming and J lost 3 bases; unmatched junction nucleotides: 6. DNA for the CDR3: TGTGCCTGGGAACCAGGGGGCATTGGAAACACCATATATTTT. It is translated as CAWEPGGIGNTIYF.

This clone has a handful of counts. V is TRBV7-9 and J is TRBJ1-2; 12 bases align to TRBD1. Germline-derived CDR1 and CDR2 are SEHNR and FQNEAQ (reference sequence). This CDR3 has 14 residues. Trimming took 7 bases from V and 8 from J; bases not matched to a gene: 8. Here the CDR3 reads CASNPGQGAGGYTF. CDR3 nucleotides: TGTGCCAGCAACCCGGGACAGGGGGCGGGAGGCTACACCTTC.

The DNA of the CDR3 is TGCGCCAGCATGCGGGACTCCTATGGCTACACCTTC. It codes for CASMRDSYGYTF. The genes are TRBV10-2 and TRBJ1-2, with a possible D match to TRBD1 (5 bases). The CDR3 totals 12 residues. Trimming cost V 7 bases and J 4 bases, with 10 bases left between them. The germline V gene encodes CDR1 WSHSY and CDR2 SAAADI.

This clone is labeled large. The V call is TRBV30, the J call TRBJ1-5, with no clear D. Trimming cost V 0 bases and J 0 bases, with 9 bases left between them. CDR3 size: 15 residues. Germline CDR1 and CDR2: GTSNPN and SVGIG (reference sequence). Here the CDR3 reads CAWSVGSHSNQPQHF. The DNA of the CDR3 is TGTGCCTGGAGTGTAGGCAGCCATAGCAATCAGCCCCAGCATTTT.